The entry that follows covers one T cell receptor beta chain sequence. The sample comes from a study of shared clonotypes between healthy human individuals. On the study more broadly: Three CD4 naive, three CD4 memory, two CD8 naive and one CD8 memory plate were used per donor.

The authors ran the assay at deep level. TCRdb keeps only in-frame clones here, not all; method: immunoSEQ multiplex PCR. The sample holds roughly 1.4 million clones; approximately 98.5% are singletons and the top ten take approximately 0.4%. CDR3 length equals 16 residues. J gave up 0 bases and V 4 bases, and 5 bases lay outside the gene matches. Germline V lookup: CDR1 SGHRS, CDR2 YFSETQ. CD4+ cells were split into CD45RA+ naive and CD45RA-negative memory subsets. Sequencing was performed on naive CD4+ T cells sorted from blood. Subset of the sample: CD45RA+ positively selected. The chain carries TRBV5-1 and TRBJ2-2; TRBD1 aligns across 8 bases. The receptor was derived from a man between 25 and 39 years old in good health. This chain's CDR3 is CASSNPTGANTGELFF. The CDR3 DNA is TGCGCCAGCAGCAACCCGACAGGGGCGAACACCGGGGAGCTGTTTTTT. Supplemented by reference TRBV5-1 and TRBJ2-2, the full variable domain reads KAGVTQTPRYLIKTRGQQVTLSCSPISGHRSVSWYQQTPGQGLQFLFEYFSETQRNKGNFPGRFSGRQFSNSRSEMNVSTLELGDSALYLCASSNPTGANTGELFFGEGSRLTVL.